The 28 T cell receptor beta chains presented below share a single source sample, sequenced in a study of cytomegalovirus exposure and HLA in healthy donors. The PCR ran on 60 Vbeta and 13 Jbeta primers. Clones were sequenced by immunoSEQ multiplex PCR, and TCRdb holds only the in-frame ones, with some missing. The sample table sets out around 200,000 clones. The sequencing input was PBMCs. Every receptor here comes from a woman in her 30s in good health and CMV-seropositive.

The V gene is TRBV5-1, the J gene TRBJ1-1, with TRBD1 matching 12 bases. The CDR3 totals 15 residues. The trim removed 2 bases at V and 10 bases at J, leaving 9 bases unmatched. Per the germline V gene, CDR1 is SGHRS and CDR2 is YFSETQ. CDR3 sequence: CASSFTGTGGAGAFF. CDR3 DNA: TGCGCCAGCAGCTTCACCGGGACAGGGGGCGCGGGAGCTTTCTTT.

This rearrangement joins TRBV9 to TRBJ2-7; 7 nucleotides agree with TRBD2. The germline V gene encodes CDR1 SGDLS and CDR2 YYNGEE. This CDR3 has 16 residues. V lost 4 bases, J lost 3 bases, and 13 bases stayed unmatched. The CDR3 DNA reads as TGTGCCAGCAGCACGAGCCGCGGGACTACCGACTACGAGCAGTACTTC. This translates into CASSTSRGTTDYEQYF.

V usage is TRBV7-2 and J usage is TRBJ1-2, with D uncertain. CDR1 SGHTA and CDR2 FQGNSA come from the germline V gene. CDR3 length: 14 amino acids. Trimming cost V 0 bases and J 1 base, with 6 bases left between them. CDR3 in DNA: TGTGCCAGCAGCTTAGCGTTCCTTAACTATGGCTACACCTTC. It specifies CASSLAFLNYGYTF.

The chain recombines TRBV11-3 with TRBJ2-5; a weak D match, TRBD1 (5 bases). This CDR3 contains 15 residues. V was clipped by 5 bases and J by 4 bases, with 17 bases between them. Per the germline V gene, CDR1 is SGHNT and CDR2 is YENEEA. This CDR3 reads CASSPAGPGRETQYF. The CDR3 DNA reads TGTGCCAGCAGCCCGGCAGGCCCAGGGCGAGAGACCCAGTACTTC.

The chain combines TRBV28 with TRBJ1-2, with D possibly TRBD1 on 6 matching bases. Germline V CDR1 and CDR2: MDHEN, SYDVKM. Trimming took off 3 bases at V and 4 bases at J, with 12 bases between the two ends. The CDR3 is made up of 14 amino acids. The CDR3 nucleotides read TGTGCCAGCAGTTTGTTTACAGGGTCCTATGGCTACACCTTC. This gives the protein CASSLFTGSYGYTF.

The rearrangement links TRBV7-2 to TRBJ2-3; D may be TRBD2 (5 bases). CDR1 and CDR2 from the germline V gene are SGHTA and FQGNSA. V shed 3 bases and J shed 4 bases, with 11 bases lying between them. This CDR3 region has 14 residues. In nucleotides, the CDR3 is TGTGCCAGCAGCTTTCGGGATCCAGCAGATACGCAGTATTTT. It encodes CASSFRDPADTQYF.

V and J are TRBV4-3 and TRBJ2-5; possibly TRBD2 for D (6 bases). The assigned J gene may be wrong: the sequence end matches TRBJ2-7 better. Germline V lookup: CDR1 LGHNA, CDR2 YSLEER. The CDR3 is 17 residues long. The DNA for the CDR3 is TGCGCCAGCAGCCAAGATGGCCGGGACTGGGACTCCTACGAGCAGTACTTC. Its protein product is CASSQDGRDWDSYEQYF.

The V gene is TRBV7-2, the J gene TRBJ2-1; 13 bases match TRBD2. The CDR3 consists of 15 residues. Germline assignment: CDR1 SGHTA and CDR2 FQGNSA. The V and J ends lost 5 bases and 13 bases, in that order; junction bases with no gene match: 11. The CDR3 DNA reads as TGTGCCAGCAGCCCCCCAGGACTAGCGGGAGTAGGTCAGTTCTTC. Protein product: CASSPPGLAGVGQFF.

On this clone: Within the sample, other DNA sequences also encode this same CDR3. This chain links TRBV7-6 with TRBJ2-1, with 7 bases fitting TRBD1. The CDR3 has 16 residues. Trimming cost V 5 bases and J 6 bases; bases outside gene matches: 13. Germline V gives CDR1 SGHVS, CDR2 FNYEAQ. This CDR3 reads CASSLEAPTGFNEQFF. The CDR3 nucleotides read TGTGCCAGCAGCCTAGAAGCGCCGACAGGGTTCAATGAGCAGTTCTTC. The variable domain in full, completed from reference TRBV7-6 and TRBJ2-1, reads GAGVSQSPRYKVTKRGQDVALRCDPISGHVSLYWYRQALGQGPEFLTYFNYEAQQDKSGLPNDRFSAERPEGSISTLTIQRTEQRDSAMYRCASSLEAPTGFNEQFFGPGTRLTVL.

CDR3 coding DNA: TGTGCCAGCAGTTACTCGGGCAGGGGGTATATCTACGAGCAGTACTTC. Translating gives CASSYSGRGYIYEQYF. J is TRBJ2-7 and V is TRBV6-6, with 7 bases fitting TRBD1. The CDR3 extends over 16 amino acids. Trimming took 0 bases from V and 3 from J; bases not matched to a gene: 8. Per germline, CDR1 MNHNY and CDR2 SVGAGI (reference sequence).

The chain joins TRBV5-1 to TRBJ2-3; D remains ambiguous. Trimming pared 0 bases from V and 2 bases from J, leaving 7 bases between. CDR3 length equals 14 residues. Looked up from germline, CDR1 is SGHRS and CDR2 is YFSETQ. CDR3: CASSLVLNTDTQYF. Written as DNA, the CDR3 is TGCGCCAGCAGCTTGGTCCTTAACACAGATACGCAGTATTTT. The full variable domain, its missing parts supplied by reference TRBV5-1 and TRBJ2-3, is KAGVTQTPRYLIKTRGQQVTLSCSPISGHRSVSWYQQTPGQGLQFLFEYFSETQRNKGNFPGRFSGRQFSNSRSEMNVSTLELGDSALYLCASSLVLNTDTQYFGPGTRLTVL.

The V call is TRBV7-2, the J call TRBJ2-3, with 7 bases fitting TRBD2. CDR3 length equals 16 residues. Trimming at V came to 1 base and at J to 3 bases, leaving 7 bases not matched to a gene. The germline V gene has CDR1 SGHTA and CDR2 FQGNSA. CDR3 DNA: TGTGCCAGCAGCTTAGTGGGCGGGAGAAGAACAGATACGCAGTATTTT. Translation: CASSLVGGRRTDTQYF.

The V call is TRBV20-1, the J call TRBJ2-1, with no clear D. The V gene's germline CDR1 is DFQATT and CDR2 SNEGSKA (reference sequence). Trimming stripped 1 base from V and 7 bases from J, with 5 bases between. This CDR3 comprises 11 residues. The CDR3 nucleotides read TGCAGTGCTAGAGGGCCGAATGAGCAGTTCTTC. Protein sequence: CSARGPNEQFF.

This chain links TRBV4-3 with TRBJ1-2, with 7 bases identical to TRBD1. Trimming took 0 bases from V and 5 from J; bases not matched to a gene: 9. This CDR3 spans 16 amino acids. Looked up from germline, CDR1 is LGHNA and CDR2 is YSLEER. CDR3 region: CASSQESGGRSYGYTF. The CDR3 nucleotides are TGCGCCAGCAGCCAAGAGTCAGGGGGACGCAGTTATGGCTACACCTTC.

The V and J genes are TRBV15 and TRBJ1-3, with D hard to call. CDR3 size: 17 residues. The germline CDR1 and CDR2 sequences are LNHNV and YYDKDF (reference sequence). The V gene lost 0 bases and the J gene lost 0 bases, with 12 bases spanning the gap. DNA for the CDR3: TGTGCCACCAGCAGAGATCCTAGGTTGAGCTCTGGAAACACCATATATTTT. Translated, it gives CATSRDPRLSSGNTIYF.

The CDR3 nucleotides are TGCGCCAGCAGCGCCGAGGGAGGAGGGGTCGCTGAAGCTTTCTTT. Protein sequence: CASSAEGGGVAEAFF. V gene TRBV5-1 combines with J gene TRBJ1-1, with a weak D call TRBD1 (5 bases). There are 15 residues in the CDR3. The V end lost 4 bases, the J end lost 6 bases, and 19 bases lay between the germline ends. Looked up from germline, CDR1 is SGHRS and CDR2 is YFSETQ.

This chain connects TRBV9 to TRBJ1-4, with a possible D match to TRBD1 (5 bases). The V end was cut by 2 bases, the J end by 7 bases, with 15 bases between. This CDR3 comprises 15 residues. The germline CDR1 and CDR2 sequences are SGDLS and YYNGEE. In nucleotides, the CDR3 is TGTGCCAGCAGCGTGGGGACTAAGGGCATTGAAAAACTGTTTTTT. Translated, it gives CASSVGTKGIEKLFF.

This rearrangement joins TRBV4-1 to TRBJ2-2, with 7 bases identical to TRBD1. The CDR3 contains 21 residues. Germline CDR1 is MGHRA and CDR2 is YSYEKL. After removal of 2 bases from V and 0 bases from J, the junction contained 18 bases not matched to a gene. The CDR3 loop is CASSQWGRTGPMTSNTGELFF. CDR3 nucleotide sequence: TGCGCCAGCAGCCAATGGGGCAGGACAGGACCTATGACATCGAACACCGGGGAGCTGTTTTTT.

V is TRBV7-2 and J is TRBJ1-6, with D perhaps matching TRBD1 (5 bases). The CDR3 has 17 residues. V was trimmed by 5 bases and J by 3 bases, leaving 17 bases between them. Germline V gene lookup returns CDR1 SGHTA and CDR2 FQGNSA. The CDR3 reads CASSQKTAISYNSPLHF. The CDR3 nucleotides read TGTGCCAGCAGCCAAAAGACAGCGATTAGCTATAATTCACCCCTCCACTTT.

This sequence joins TRBV9 and TRBJ2-3; 8 positions agree with TRBD2. Germline V lookup: CDR1 SGDLS, CDR2 YYNGEE. CDR3 size: 17 residues. V was clipped by 0 bases and J by 6 bases; unmatched bases: 12. CDR3 nucleotide sequence: TGTGCCAGCAGCGTAGCTGCCCGGGGGGGCCATTCCGATACGCAGTATTTT. Protein product: CASSVAARGGHSDTQYF.

This chain connects TRBV5-1 to TRBJ2-3; possibly TRBD2 for D (6 bases). Germline V gene data show CDR1 as SGHRS and CDR2 as YFSETQ. V shed 4 bases and J shed 4 bases, with 10 bases lying between them. The CDR3 spans 13 residues. CDR3 amino acids: CASSPGVSDTQYF. CDR3 coding DNA: TGCGCCAGCAGCCCGGGAGTGTCAGATACGCAGTATTTT.

V and J are TRBV6-1 and TRBJ1-3; D not resolved. Germline assignment: CDR1 MNHNS and CDR2 SASEGT. The CDR3 spans 14 residues. The V and J ends lost 7 bases and 0 bases respectively, with 10 bases between them. Here the CDR3 reads CASKTTVSGNTIYF. The CDR3 DNA follows: TGTGCCAGCAAGACAACTGTCTCTGGAAACACCATATATTTT.

V gene TRBV19 combines with J gene TRBJ2-7, with D perhaps TRBD1 (5 bases). Per the germline V gene, CDR1 is LNHDA and CDR2 is SQIVND (reference sequence). The V and J ends lost 3 bases and 4 bases respectively, with 16 bases between them. CDR3 length: 15 residues. CDR3 protein: CASSIRQGQEYEQYF. CDR3 nucleotide sequence: TGTGCCAGTAGTATCCGTCAGGGTCAGGAGTACGAGCAGTACTTC.

V gene TRBV29-1 combines with J gene TRBJ2-7, with 7 bases lining up with TRBD2. Germline trimming cut 4 bases from V and 0 bases from J; bases unmatched to any gene: 0. CDR1 is SQVTM, CDR2 ANQGSEA, per germline. The CDR3 length is 12 residues. Here the CDR3 reads CSVGDYSYEQYF. Written as DNA, the CDR3 is TGCAGCGTTGGGGACTACTCCTACGAGCAGTACTTC.

The chain links TRBV7-2 to TRBJ2-6; D call uncertain. This CDR3 spans 13 amino acids. From germline, CDR1 is SGHTA and CDR2 FQGNSA. V lost 8 bases and J 0 bases, leaving 5 bases between the germline ends. This chain's CDR3 is CASASSGANVLTF. The CDR3 nucleotides are TGTGCCAGCGCGAGCTCTGGGGCCAACGTCCTGACTTTC.

The V call is TRBV5-1, the J call TRBJ2-3; TRBD1 matches at 8 bases. CDR1 and CDR2 (germline): SGHRS, YFSETQ. V was pared by 0 bases and J by 4 bases, with 4 bases of the junction left unmatched. The CDR3 sequence is 15 residues long. The CDR3 loop is CASSLAGTGSDTQYF. The CDR3 nucleotides are TGCGCCAGCAGCTTGGCCGGGACAGGTTCAGATACGCAGTATTTT.

Concerning this clone itself: This sample includes further DNA sequences coding for the same CDR3. The chain has TRBV5-1 and TRBJ2-2; 7 bases are shared with TRBD1. CDR3 length: 16 residues. The J segment lost 0 bases and the V segment lost 2 bases, leaving 4 bases of the junction unmatched. Germline CDR1 reads SGHRS; CDR2 reads YFSETQ. CDR3 sequence: CASSLVGTANTGELFF. DNA of the CDR3: TGCGCCAGCAGCTTAGTCGGGACAGCGAACACCGGGGAGCTGTTTTTT.

CDR3 nucleotides: TGTGCCAGCAGCGCCGGGACAGGGACTATGAACACTGAAGCTTTCTTT. Amino acids: CASSAGTGTMNTEAFF. This chain links TRBV5-4 with TRBJ1-1; 9 bases are shared with TRBD1. Per the germline V gene, CDR1 is SGHNT and CDR2 is YYREEE (reference sequence). This CDR3 spans 16 amino acids. With V trimmed by 4 bases and J by 0 bases, 7 bases remained unmatched. Full variable domain (missing parts from reference TRBV5-4 and TRBJ1-1): ETGVTQSPTHLIKTRGQQVTLRCSSQSGHNTVSWYQQALGQGPQFIFQYYREEENGRGNFPPRFSGLQFPNYSSELNVNALELDDSALYLCASSAGTGTMNTEAFFGQGTRLTVV.